Each of the 10 T cell receptor beta chains below was sequenced from the same sample in a study of cytomegalovirus exposure and HLA in healthy donors. 13 Jbeta primers and 60 Vbeta primers were used for the PCR. The table came from immunoSEQ multiplex PCR; TCRdb's copy has only in-frame clones and leaves some out. The sample gives roughly 100,000 clones, roughly 70% of which show up once; under 1.5% is in the top ten. Sequenced: PBMCs. Every receptor here comes from a man aged 40-50 years in good health and CMV-seronegative.

The chain has TRBV7-2 and TRBJ1-6; 7 bases fit TRBD1. CDR3 size: 15 residues. V gave up 5 bases and J gave up 6 bases; unmatched junction bases: 7. The germline V gene has CDR1 SGHTA and CDR2 FQGNSA. The CDR3 region has the DNA TGTGCCAGCAGCGCCCGACAGGGCGGTAATTCACCCCTCCACTTT. This encodes CASSARQGGNSPLHF.

V is TRBV6-5 and J is TRBJ1-1; perhaps TRBD1 as D (6 bases). Trimming left V 6 bases short and J 7 bases short, with 15 bases between. Germline V gives CDR1 MNHEY, CDR2 SVGAGI. The CDR3 runs to 13 residues. The CDR3 DNA follows: TGTGCCAGCAGAAAGGGGGGGGCGGTTGAAGCTTTCTTT. Protein product: CASRKGGAVEAFF.

The chain recombines TRBV5-1 with TRBJ1-2; D is unresolved. Germline V gives CDR1 SGHRS, CDR2 YFSETQ. The CDR3 extends over 13 amino acids. Between the trimmed V and J ends, which lost 3 bases and 4 bases, there was a span of 10 bases. CDR3 bases: TGCGCCAGCAGCTCCGGAGAGACCTATGGCTACACCTTC. It encodes CASSSGETYGYTF.

This chain connects TRBV5-6 to TRBJ2-7; possible D gene TRBD1, 5 bases. Germline CDR1 and CDR2: SGHDT and YYEEEE. There are 17 residues in the CDR3. V was pared by 0 bases and J by 0 bases, with 16 bases between. The CDR3 region has the DNA TGTGCCAGCAGCTTGGGTTTTTCAGGACAACTCTCCTACGAGCAGTACTTC. Residues: CASSLGFSGQLSYEQYF.

CDR3 loop: CASSLIAGWNTGELFF. The DNA for the CDR3 is TGTGCCAGCAGCCTAATAGCGGGATGGAACACCGGGGAGCTGTTTTTT. The chain has TRBV7-6 and TRBJ2-2, with 8 bases fitting TRBD2. Germline assignment: CDR1 SGHVS and CDR2 FNYEAQ. J gave up 1 base and V 5 bases, and 6 bases lay outside the gene matches. The CDR3 covers 16 residues.

The V call is TRBV15, the J call TRBJ2-5, with 9 bases aligning to TRBD2. The DNA end favors TRBJ2-7, so the J call may be wrong. CDR3 length: 14 amino acids. Germline V lookup: CDR1 LNHNV, CDR2 YYDKDF (reference sequence). CDR3 in DNA: TGTGCCACCAGCAGAACTAGCGGGTGGGGCGAGCAGTACTTC. Amino acids: CATSRTSGWGEQYF.

The rearrangement uses TRBV4-3 and TRBJ2-1; D is perhaps TRBD2 (7 bases). Trimming removed 0 bases at V and 3 bases at J, with 21 bases between. The CDR3 covers 19 residues. The germline V gene encodes CDR1 LGHNA and CDR2 YSLEER. The CDR3 DNA follows: TGCGCCAGCAGCCAAGAGACCGGAGGGGGGGGACTTGACTACAATGAGCAGTTCTTC. It encodes CASSQETGGGGLDYNEQFF.

This clone was counted a few times. The V gene is TRBV28, the J gene TRBJ1-2; D not certain. Germline-derived CDR1 and CDR2 are MDHEN and SYDVKM. V lost 5 bases, J lost 5 bases, and 9 bases lay in between. The CDR3 contains 12 residues. The CDR3 region is CASSPLYYGYTF. The CDR3 nucleotides are TGTGCCAGCAGTCCTCTATATTATGGCTACACCTTC.

V is TRBV7-2 and J is TRBJ2-7; D not certain. Germline-derived CDR1 and CDR2 are SGHTA and FQGNSA. The CDR3 extends over 14 amino acids. The V end was cut by 1 base, the J end by 0 bases, with 7 bases between. DNA of the CDR3: TGTGCCAGCAGCTTAGAAAGCCTCTCCTACGAGCAGTACTTC. Protein product: CASSLESLSYEQYF. The full variable domain, in which reference TRBV7-2 and TRBJ2-7 provide the parts outside the CDR3, is GAGVSQSPSNKVTEKGKDVELRCDPISGHTALYWYRQSLGQGLEFLIYFQGNSAPDKSGLPSDRFSAERTGGSVSTLTIQRTQQEDSAVYLCASSLESLSYEQYFGPGTRLTVT.

The V call is TRBV7-8, the J call TRBJ2-1; 7 positions match TRBD2. The CDR3 loop spans 15 amino acids. J was trimmed by 3 bases and V by 6 bases; bases with no gene match: 8. Germline V gene data show CDR1 as SGHVS and CDR2 as FQNEAQ. CDR3 sequence: CASRWGGGIYNEQFF. CDR3 nucleotides: TGTGCCAGCAGATGGGGCGGGGGAATCTACAATGAGCAGTTCTTC.